The clone carrying this TCR beta chain came up a few times. The source of the sample is a study of T-cell reconstitution after alpha-beta-depleted transplantation in children. The V gene's germline CDR1 is SGHRS and CDR2 YFSETQ. V lost 4 bases, J lost 14 bases, and 16 bases lay in between. The length of the CDR3 is 12 residues. Unique molecular identifiers were incorporated into the prepared TCRbeta library. TCRdb reprocessed the PCR reads via MiXCR and lists one record per CDR3 protein. The sample lists about 360,000 distinct CDR3 sequences; about an eighth were seen once. This chain uses TRBV5-1 with TRBJ2-1, with TRBD1 as a possible D gene (6 bases). The sequencing here drew on PBMCs, taken from the stem cell graft. This sequence was found in a human donor who donated a stem cell graft to a child with Fanconi anemia. The CDR3 here is CASSLNRDTEFF. CDR3 nucleotides: TGCGCCAGCAGCCTCAACCGGGACACGGAGTTCTTC.